Below, 26 T cell receptor beta chains from the same sample are listed, as sequenced in a study of OX40 agonist ivuxolimab in advanced cancers. The method was immunoSEQ multiplex PCR; TCRdb's version includes in-frame clones alone and lacks a portion of them. The sample lists about 99,000 clones, around 94% occurring once. This sample comprised CD4+ or CD8+ T cells sorted from blood, obtained in a trial of the OX40 agonist ivuxolimab. The receptors originated from an adult with an advanced solid tumor such as melanoma, head and neck, liver or kidney cancer.

The CDR3 DNA follows: TGTGCCAGCAGTTACGGGGGGAACACCGGGGAGCTGTTTTTT. Translating gives CASSYGGNTGELFF. This rearrangement joins TRBV6-6 to TRBJ2-2; the D call may be TRBD1 or TRBD2 (5 bases each). The germline V and J ends were trimmed by 2 bases and 1 base, with 5 bases remaining between them. The germline V gene has CDR1 MNHNY and CDR2 SVGAGI (reference sequence). The CDR3 loop spans 14 amino acids.

Notes on this clone: In the same sample, other DNA sequences code for this CDR3. V usage is TRBV5-1 and J usage is TRBJ1-1, with unresolved D. The CDR3 runs to 13 residues. The ends were cut back, 0 bases at V and 8 bases at J, with 11 bases in the middle. CDR1 is SGHRS and CDR2 is YFSETQ in the germline V gene. CDR3 amino acids: CASSLEGGSEAFF. CDR3 coding DNA: TGCGCCAGCAGCTTGGAGGGCGGATCAGAAGCTTTCTTT.

This chain uses TRBV19 with TRBJ1-3, with D uncertain. V lost 3 bases and J 0 bases, leaving 6 bases between the germline ends. Germline V gene sequence: CDR1 LNHDA, CDR2 SQIVND (reference sequence). This CDR3 region has 14 residues. The CDR3, as DNA: TGTGCCAGTAGTATCGTACACTCTGGAAACACCATATATTTT. It yields the protein CASSIVHSGNTIYF. Filled out from reference TRBV19 and TRBJ1-3, the complete variable domain reads DGGITQSPKYLFRKEGQNVTLSCEQNLNHDAMYWYRQDPGQGLRLIYYSQIVNDFQKGDIAEGYSVSREKKESFPLTVTSAQKNPTAFYLCASSIVHSGNTIYFGEGSWLTVV.

This clone was counted a few times. The chain employs TRBV5-6 and TRBJ1-2; TRBD1 is a possible D gene (5 bases). The germline gives CDR1 SGHDT, CDR2 YYEEEE. Trimming stripped 0 bases from V and 4 bases from J, with 10 bases between. The CDR3 runs 14 residues. CDR3 protein: CASSLGRTSYGYTF. The CDR3 DNA reads as TGTGCCAGCAGCTTGGGACGGACATCCTATGGCTACACCTTC.

The genes are TRBV5-1 and TRBJ1-1; 8 positions agree with TRBD1. The germline V gene has CDR1 SGHRS and CDR2 YFSETQ. This CDR3 region has 14 residues. The J segment lost 1 base and the V segment lost 4 bases, leaving 3 bases of the junction unmatched. The CDR3 sequence is CASSVDRANTEAFF. Written as DNA, the CDR3 is TGCGCCAGCAGCGTGGACAGGGCGAACACTGAAGCTTTCTTT. The full variable domain, completed using reference TRBV5-1 and TRBJ1-1, is KAGVTQTPRYLIKTRGQQVTLSCSPISGHRSVSWYQQTPGQGLQFLFEYFSETQRNKGNFPGRFSGRQFSNSRSEMNVSTLELGDSALYLCASSVDRANTEAFFGQGTRLTVV.

This chain joins TRBV5-1 and TRBJ1-6; D is uncertain. CDR1 and CDR2 from the germline V gene are SGHRS and YFSETQ. This CDR3 contains 14 residues. V lost 0 bases to trimming and J lost 6 bases, with 7 bases between them. CDR3 sequence: CASSLGSLNSPLHF. In nucleotides, the CDR3 is TGCGCCAGCAGCTTGGGATCCCTTAATTCACCCCTCCACTTT.

The rearrangement links TRBV9 to TRBJ2-3, with 10 nucleotides matching TRBD2. Germline CDR1 and CDR2: SGDLS and YYNGEE. The CDR3 runs 15 residues. The V and J ends lost 2 bases and 2 bases, in that order; junction bases with no gene match: 2. The CDR3 DNA sequence: TGTGCCAGCAGCGTCACTAGCGGGAACACAGATACGCAGTATTTT. Protein product: CASSVTSGNTDTQYF.

This clone was found once. This chain's CDR3 is CASSLLPGQGTFQYF. CDR3 coding DNA: TGTGCCAGCAGTTTATTGCCGGGACAGGGGACTTTTCAGTACTTC. The V and J genes are TRBV28 and TRBJ2-4; TRBD1 matches 10 bases. V gave up 1 base and J gave up 11 bases; unmatched junction bases: 8. CDR3 length: 15 amino acids. Germline values: CDR1 MDHEN, CDR2 SYDVKM.

V gene TRBV6-4 combines with J gene TRBJ2-1, with D perhaps matching TRBD2 (5 bases). Germline loops: CDR1 MRHNA, CDR2 SNTAGT. Trimming left V 5 bases short and J 0 bases short, with 11 bases between. CDR3 length: 15 amino acids. The CDR3 region is CASSSGLNSYNEQFF. CDR3 in DNA: TGTGCCAGCAGTTCCGGACTGAACTCCTACAATGAGCAGTTCTTC.

V gene TRBV11-2 combines with J gene TRBJ2-7; tentative D call: TRBD2 (6 bases). Trimming stripped 5 bases from V and 2 bases from J, with 13 bases between. The CDR3 has 14 residues. Germline lookup yields CDR1 SGHAT and CDR2 FQNNGV. CDR3 amino acids: CASSPGGSTYEQYF. In nucleotides, the CDR3 is TGTGCCAGCAGCCCCGGGGGAAGTACCTACGAGCAGTACTTC.

This chain uses TRBV18 with TRBJ1-2; 7 bases match TRBD1. Germline V gives CDR1 KGHSH, CDR2 LQKENI. V dropped 6 bases and J dropped 1; count of bases not matched to a gene: 17. The CDR3 spans 18 residues. The CDR3 sequence is CASSAQWGTALLNYGYTF. As DNA, the CDR3 is TGTGCCAGCTCCGCCCAATGGGGGACAGCGCTCCTTAACTATGGCTACACCTTC.

V usage is TRBV6-5 and J usage is TRBJ2-1, with 8 bases fitting TRBD1. Germline V gene sequence: CDR1 MNHEY, CDR2 SVGAGI. V lost 6 bases to trimming and J lost 6 bases; unmatched junction nucleotides: 7. The CDR3 totals 14 residues. This CDR3 reads CASSRDRYLNEQFF. The CDR3 bases are TGTGCCAGCAGCCGGGACAGGTATCTCAATGAGCAGTTCTTC.

This sequence joins TRBV20-1 and TRBJ2-1; no definite D call. The length of the CDR3 is 11 residues. Trimming left V 6 bases short and J 10 bases short, with 13 bases between. CDR1 is DFQATT and CDR2 is SNEGSKA in the germline V gene (reference sequence). CDR3 nucleotide sequence: TGCAGTGCAGGTGAAGGTAGGGAGCAGTTCTTC. It codes for CSAGEGREQFF.

V gene TRBV19 combines with J gene TRBJ1-5, with 7 bases identical to TRBD1. The CDR3 has 14 amino acids. CDR1 is LNHDA, CDR2 SQIVND, per germline (reference sequence). The ends lost 0 bases at V and 4 bases at J; junction bases unmatched: 0. CDR3 bases: TGTGCCAGTAGTATAGAGACAGGGAATCAGCCCCAGCATTTT. Translation: CASSIETGNQPQHF.

This clone was detected once. The rearrangement uses TRBV9 and TRBJ2-2, with no clear D. The V and J ends lost 4 bases and 1 base respectively, with 8 bases between them. The CDR3 is 14 amino acids. The V gene's germline CDR1 is SGDLS and CDR2 YYNGEE. CDR3 in DNA: TGTGCCAGCAGCATAAGTAGGAACACCGGGGAGCTGTTTTTT. Encoded protein: CASSISRNTGELFF.

The CDR3 reads CASSLTGSYEQYF. Here the CDR3 DNA reads TGTGCCAGCAGTTTGACAGGGAGCTACGAGCAGTACTTC. V and J are TRBV27 and TRBJ2-7, with TRBD1 matching 7 bases. After removal of 3 bases from V and 3 bases from J, the junction contained 2 bases not matched to a gene. CDR1 and CDR2 from the germline V gene are MNHEY and SMNVEV (reference sequence). This CDR3 contains 13 residues.

This chain links TRBV11-2 with TRBJ1-2; 7 bases are a match to TRBD1. The CDR3 is made up of 19 amino acids. V was clipped by 4 bases and J by 3 bases; unmatched bases: 20. Germline loops: CDR1 SGHAT, CDR2 FQNNGV. Here the CDR3 reads CASSSIRDWASGGDYGYTF. The CDR3 bases are TGTGCCAGCAGCTCGATACGGGACTGGGCGTCAGGGGGGGACTATGGCTACACCTTC. The full variable domain, in which reference TRBV11-2 and TRBJ1-2 provide the parts outside the CDR3, is EAGVAQSPRYKIIEKRQSVAFWCNPISGHATLYWYQQILGQGPKLLIQFQNNGVVDDSQLPKDRFSAERLKGVDSTLKIQPAKLEDSAVYLCASSSIRDWASGGDYGYTFGSGTRLTVV.

The rearrangement uses TRBV11-2 and TRBJ2-5; a possible D gene is TRBD1 (6 bases). The germline V and J ends were trimmed by 5 bases and 0 bases, with 13 bases remaining between them. The CDR3 is 15 amino acids. Per the germline V gene, CDR1 is SGHAT and CDR2 is FQNNGV. The CDR3, as DNA: TGTGCCAGCAGCACTACCGCAGGGGACCAAGAGACCCAGTACTTC. Amino acids: CASSTTAGDQETQYF. Drawing the rest from reference TRBV11-2 and TRBJ2-5, the complete variable domain is EAGVAQSPRYKIIEKRQSVAFWCNPISGHATLYWYQQILGQGPKLLIQFQNNGVVDDSQLPKDRFSAERLKGVDSTLKIQPAKLEDSAVYLCASSTTAGDQETQYFGPGTRLLVL.

This chain links TRBV2 with TRBJ2-3, with D tentatively TRBD1 (6 bases). The CDR3 loop spans 11 amino acids. Per the germline V gene, CDR1 is SNHLY and CDR2 is FYNNEI. The CDR3 is CVPGVQDTQYF. The CDR3 coding sequence is TGTGTGCCAGGGGTGCAGGATACGCAGTATTTT.

The CDR3 loop is CASAKQLQGLSGAAFF. The DNA of the CDR3 is TGTGCCAGTGCCAAACAGCTACAGGGGCTATCGGGCGCAGCTTTCTTT. The V and J genes are TRBV19 and TRBJ1-1; 7 bases match TRBD1. The germline CDR1 and CDR2 sequences are LNHDA and SQIVND (reference sequence). V trimming: 8 bases; J trimming: 10 bases; junction bases outside the gene matches: 22. This CDR3 is 16 amino acids long.

This rearrangement joins TRBV28 to TRBJ2-1; tentatively, D is TRBD1 (6 bases). This CDR3 region has 16 residues. The V end was cut by 3 bases, the J end by 0 bases, with 12 bases between. Germline loops: CDR1 MDHEN, CDR2 SYDVKM. The CDR3 protein is CASSLWGPPSYNEQFF. DNA of the CDR3: TGTGCCAGCAGTTTGTGGGGGCCCCCCTCCTACAATGAGCAGTTCTTC.

This chain uses TRBV28 with TRBJ1-1; D is unresolved. V was clipped by 7 bases and J by 4 bases, with 25 bases between them. The germline V gene encodes CDR1 MDHEN and CDR2 SYDVKM. This CDR3 is built from 17 residues. The CDR3 DNA reads TGTGCCAGCATGTCGGGTCCCGGGTACTTCCGGAGCACTGAAGCTTTCTTT. This translates into CASMSGPGYFRSTEAFF.

This chain links TRBV7-2 with TRBJ1-1; 8 positions agree with TRBD1. Germline loops: CDR1 SGHTA, CDR2 FQGNSA. The CDR3 has 14 amino acids. V dropped 5 bases and J dropped 5; count of bases not matched to a gene: 7. In DNA form, the CDR3 reads TGTGCCAGCAGCACCAGACAGGGGAGGACTGAAGCTTTCTTT. Protein product: CASSTRQGRTEAFF.

J is TRBJ2-3 and V is TRBV4-3, with TRBD2 identical over 8 bases. The CDR3 runs 19 residues. Trimming took 0 bases from V and 4 from J; bases not matched to a gene: 15. Germline V gene data show CDR1 as LGHNA and CDR2 as YSLEER. CDR3 bases: TGCGCCAGCAGCCAAGATCCGGGGGGGGGCCTTGGATCGGCAGATACGCAGTATTTT. It specifies CASSQDPGGGLGSADTQYF.

The rearrangement joins TRBV18 to TRBJ2-7; TRBD1 is a possible D gene (6 bases). Germline CDR1 is KGHSH and CDR2 is LQKENI. The V end lost 5 bases, the J end lost 5 bases, and 13 bases lay between the germline ends. This CDR3 spans 13 amino acids. The CDR3: CASSYDRRHEQYF. The CDR3 DNA follows: TGTGCCAGCTCATACGACAGGAGACACGAGCAGTACTTC. Together with reference TRBV18 and TRBJ2-7, the CDR3 gives the full variable domain: NAGVMQNPRHLVRRRGQEARLRCSPMKGHSHVYWYRQLPEEGLKFMVYLQKENIIDESGMPKERFSAEFPKEGPSILRIQQVVRGDSAAYFCASSYDRRHEQYFGPGTRLTVT.

This clone was seen just once. The genes are TRBV5-4 and TRBJ1-2, with D perhaps matching TRBD1 (5 bases). The CDR3 spans 16 residues. Trimming removed 4 bases at V and 1 base at J, with 17 bases between. Germline lookup yields CDR1 SGHNT and CDR2 YYREEE (reference sequence). Written as DNA, the CDR3 is TGTGCCAGCAGCGCTGACAGTGCCTACCTTAACTATGGCTACACCTTC. This gives the protein CASSADSAYLNYGYTF.